One and the same sample provided the 14 T cell receptor beta chains below, sequenced in a study of patients and donors after allogeneic stem cell transplantation. In TCRdb, the RT-PCR reads were re-called with MiXCR into one record per CDR3 protein. The table records hundreds of thousands of distinct CDR3 sequences, 35% to 45% of them present only once. The material sequenced was blood, either unsorted or a sorted T cell fraction (not recorded which). The receptor set was obtained from a human donor who was either an allogeneic HSCT recipient or a stem cell or donor lymphocyte infusion donor (not recorded which). It is not recorded whose cells these are; they may come from a transplant donor.

This clonotype has more than one count but fewer than ten. The V gene is TRBV9, the J gene TRBJ1-1, with a tentative D call TRBD1 (6 bases). Germline assignment: CDR1 SGDLS and CDR2 YYNGEE. Trimming removed 4 bases at V and 1 base at J, with 14 bases between. This CDR3 is built from 15 residues. The CDR3, as DNA: TGTGCCAGCAGCTTAACCGGACAGAAGAACACTGAAGCTTTCTTT. It specifies CASSLTGQKNTEAFF.

This clonotype was found a few times. The chain carries TRBV5-1 and TRBJ1-2; D uncertain. CDR1 is SGHRS, CDR2 YFSETQ, per germline. The germline V and J ends were trimmed by 5 bases and 3 bases, with 8 bases remaining between them. This CDR3 has 12 residues. The CDR3 region is CASRVDDYGYTF. In DNA, the CDR3 is TGCGCCAGCAGGGTGGATGACTATGGCTACACCTTC.

The rearrangement uses TRBV6-2 or TRBV6-3 and TRBJ2-3, with D uncertain. The ends were cut back, 0 bases at V and 5 bases at J, with 9 bases in the middle. Germline lookup yields CDR1 MNHEY and CDR2 SVGEGT. This CDR3 has 14 residues. CDR3 sequence reads: CASSYSTARDTQYF. The CDR3 DNA sequence: TGTGCCAGCAGTTACTCGACGGCCAGAGATACGCAGTATTTT.

This chain connects TRBV7-8 to TRBJ1-3; the D is unclear. Trimming left V 1 base short and J 2 bases short, with 9 bases between. The CDR3 is made up of 15 amino acids. The V gene's germline CDR1 is SGHVS and CDR2 FQNEAQ. This CDR3 reads CASSLEAGPGNTIYF. The CDR3 DNA sequence: TGTGCCAGCAGCTTAGAAGCCGGGCCTGGAAACACCATATATTTT.

The chain recombines TRBV12-3 or TRBV12-4 with TRBJ1-5; possibly TRBD1 for D (5 bases). The CDR3 has 14 amino acids. V was pared by 3 bases and J by 4 bases, with 10 bases between. The CDR3 loop is CASSFGAPNQPQHF. Here the CDR3 DNA reads TGTGCCAGCAGTTTTGGGGCGCCTAATCAGCCCCAGCATTTT.

J is TRBJ1-1 and V is TRBV20-1; 8 bases line up with TRBD1. This CDR3 spans 15 amino acids. Unmatched junction bases numbered 8, after V lost 1 base and J lost 4 bases. CDR1 DFQATT and CDR2 SNEGSKA come from the germline V gene (reference sequence). The DNA for the CDR3 is TGCAGTGCTAGAGGGGGATACAGGGGGGCCACTGAAGCTTTCTTT. It specifies CSARGGYRGATEAFF.

This rearrangement joins TRBV4-1 to TRBJ2-7; D is undetermined. This CDR3 has 15 amino acids. With 0 bases removed from V and 2 bases from J, the gap between germline ends came to 11 bases. The V gene's germline CDR1 is MGHRA and CDR2 YSYEKL. The CDR3 spells CASSQDLSRPYEQYF. CDR3 DNA sequence: TGCGCCAGCAGCCAAGATCTGAGCCGGCCCTACGAGCAGTACTTC.

The table lists this clonotype with a few counts. The CDR3 DNA is TGTGCCAGCCGGCGGGGGGCCGGTGAGACCCAGTACTTC. Encoded protein: CASRRGAGETQYF. The rearrangement joins TRBV12-3 or TRBV12-4 to TRBJ2-5; 8 positions match TRBD2. This CDR3 is built from 13 residues. Losses at the gene ends were 8 bases for V and 5 bases for J; bases not matched to a gene: 7.

This clonotype has a handful of counts. V and J are TRBV5-4 and TRBJ1-2; 7 bases align to TRBD1. Trimming took 6 bases from V and 8 from J; bases not matched to a gene: 10. The CDR3 is 13 residues long. Germline V gene sequence: CDR1 SGHNT, CDR2 YYREEE (reference sequence). The CDR3 nucleotides are TGTGCCAGCACCTACAGGGGCTACGACGGCTACACCTTC. It codes for CASTYRGYDGYTF.

The rearrangement uses TRBV24-1 and TRBJ2-5, with D unclear. CDR3 length equals 13 residues. The germline gives CDR1 KGHDR, CDR2 SFDVKD. V shed 6 bases and J shed 5 bases, with 12 bases lying between them. The CDR3 coding sequence is TGTGCCACCAGTAATGAGCGTTGGGAGACCCAGTACTTC. As protein: CATSNERWETQYF.

The rearrangement uses TRBV20-1 and TRBJ2-7, with a weak D call TRBD1 (6 bases). This CDR3 region has 12 residues. CDR1 is DFQATT and CDR2 is SNEGSKA in the germline V gene (reference sequence). The V and J ends lost 4 bases and 4 bases respectively, with 11 bases between them. CDR3 nucleotides: TGCAGTGCTAAGGGACACATGTACGAGCAGTACTTC. Translated, it gives CSAKGHMYEQYF.

The chain is built from TRBV2 and TRBJ2-7, with TRBD1 identical over 9 bases. Trimming removed 6 bases from V and 2 bases from J; junction bases left unmatched: 2. This CDR3 contains 13 residues. CDR1 SNHLY and CDR2 FYNNEI come from the germline V gene. Here the CDR3 DNA reads TGTGCCAGCAGCGGGACAGGGACCTACGAGCAGTACTTC. It is translated as CASSGTGTYEQYF.

V and J are TRBV6-1 and TRBJ1-5; D uncertain. The V end was cut by 6 bases, the J end by 0 bases, with 9 bases between. The CDR3 consists of 14 residues. CDR1 is MNHNS and CDR2 is SASEGT in the germline V gene. CDR3 protein: CASRPVYSNQPQHF. Here the CDR3 DNA reads TGTGCCAGCAGGCCCGTTTATAGCAATCAGCCCCAGCATTTT.

The chain links TRBV5-1 to TRBJ2-3; no firm D call. Trimming stripped 0 bases from V and 5 bases from J, with 4 bases between. The CDR3 spans 12 residues. Per germline, CDR1 SGHRS and CDR2 YFSETQ. The CDR3 DNA sequence: TGCGCCAGCAGCTTGGCCGTAGATACGCAGTATTTT. Protein product: CASSLAVDTQYF.